Presented here are 5 T cell receptor beta chains from one specimen sequenced in a study of blood T cell repertoires in COVID-19. Measured with immunoSEQ multiplex PCR; TCRdb has only the in-frame clones, and not every one. The sample shows 270,000 or so clones, approximately 91% of them seen only once. Sequencing used PBMCs or T cells enriched from blood (not recorded which). These receptors all come from a woman aged 40 to 50 with acute COVID-19.

V is TRBV27 and J is TRBJ2-7; a weak D match, TRBD2 (6 bases). The germline V gene has CDR1 MNHEY and CDR2 SMNVEV (reference sequence). V was pared by 2 bases and J by 3 bases, with 17 bases between. The CDR3 runs 16 residues. In DNA form, the CDR3 reads TGTGCCAGCAGTTTAACTCTCGGGACTCCACTCTACGAGCAGTACTTC. Protein: CASSLTLGTPLYEQYF.

The chain combines TRBV3-1 (or the pseudogene TRBV3-2) with TRBJ1-5; 7 bases are a match to TRBD1. With V trimmed by 3 bases and J by 0 bases, 2 bases remained unmatched. The germline CDR1 and CDR2 sequences are LGHDT and YNNKEL (reference sequence). The CDR3 covers 15 residues. This CDR3 reads CASSHTGASNQPQHF. CDR3 nucleotides: TGTGCCAGCAGCCATACAGGGGCTAGCAATCAGCCCCAGCATTTT.

V usage is TRBV30 and J usage is TRBJ2-7; D may be TRBD2 (5 bases). CDR3 length equals 17 residues. Trimming pared 3 bases from V and 0 bases from J, leaving 21 bases between. Germline V CDR1 and CDR2: GTSNPN, SVGIG (reference sequence). CDR3 nucleotides: TGTGCCTGGAGCCAGTTCGACGGGGAAAGGAGCTCCTACGAGCAGTACTTC. This sequence encodes CAWSQFDGERSSYEQYF.

The V and J genes are TRBV19 and TRBJ1-1, with D uncertain. This CDR3 has 13 amino acids. Germline V CDR1 and CDR2: LNHDA, SQIVND (reference sequence). Deletions cut 4 bases from V and 3 bases from J, with 9 bases between. The CDR3 region has the DNA TGTGCCAGTAGTAGCGGGATCCACACTGAAGCTTTCTTT. It translates to CASSSGIHTEAFF.

V usage is TRBV5-4 and J usage is TRBJ2-2; D gene unclear. Per the germline V gene, CDR1 is SGHNT and CDR2 is YYREEE (reference sequence). V was shortened by 2 bases and J by 2 bases, with 13 bases between the two germline ends. CDR3 length: 16 amino acids. The CDR3 DNA reads TGTGCCAGCAGCTTTTGGTCAGGCGTTAACACCGGGGAGCTGTTTTTT. Translation gives CASSFWSGVNTGELFF. The whole variable domain, filled in from reference TRBV5-4 and TRBJ2-2, reads ETGVTQSPTHLIKTRGQQVTLRCSSQSGHNTVSWYQQALGQGPQFIFQYYREEENGRGNFPPRFSGLQFPNYSSELNVNALELDDSALYLCASSFWSGVNTGELFFGEGSRLTVL.